The 13 T cell receptor beta chains below were found in one sample sequenced in a study of blood T cell repertoires in COVID-19. The repertoire was sequenced with immunoSEQ multiplex PCR; TCRdb's copy has only in-frame clones and lacks some. The sample has fewer than 300,000 clones, more than 75% seen once. The sample was PBMCs or T cells enriched from blood (not recorded which). These receptor sequences come from a woman aged 40 to 50 with acute COVID-19.

This clone was observed a single time. The V call is TRBV9, the J call TRBJ2-2, with a possible D match to TRBD2 (5 bases). V gave up 6 bases and J gave up 5 bases, with 14 bases separating them. The CDR3 is made up of 14 amino acids. Looked up from germline, CDR1 is SGDLS and CDR2 is YYNGEE. The CDR3 loop is CASTRTEGTGELFF. DNA of the CDR3: TGTGCCAGCACCCGGACCGAGGGAACCGGGGAGCTGTTTTTT. The full variable domain, completed using reference TRBV9 and TRBJ2-2, is DSGVTQTPKHLITATGQRVTLRCSPRSGDLSVYWYQQSLDQGLQFLIQYYNGEERAKGNILERFSAQQFPDLHSELNLSSLELGDSALYFCASTRTEGTGELFFGEGSRLTVL.

This clone was detected only a few times. The sample contains more than one DNA sequence encoding this CDR3. The chain joins TRBV7-9 to TRBJ1-6; 10 nucleotides align to TRBD1. Germline-derived CDR1 and CDR2 are SEHNR and FQNEAQ (reference sequence). The CDR3 has 16 amino acids. V was pared by 5 bases and J by 3 bases, with 4 bases of the junction left unmatched. CDR3 coding DNA: TGTGCCAGCAGCCAGGGACAGGGGTTCTATAATTCACCCCTCCACTTT. The encoded protein is CASSQGQGFYNSPLHF.

This sequence joins TRBV15 and TRBJ2-6; no firm D call. The V gene's germline CDR1 is LNHNV and CDR2 YYDKDF (reference sequence). This CDR3 comprises 15 residues. V lost 0 bases and J lost 0, with 3 bases in between. Here the CDR3 DNA reads TGTGCCACCAGCAGAGACGGCTCTGGGGCCAACGTCCTGACTTTC. The encoded protein is CATSRDGSGANVLTF.

This clone was seen many times. The gene calls are TRBV30 and TRBJ1-1; D remains ambiguous. The CDR3 has 15 residues. Trimming cost V 0 bases and J 0 bases, with 11 bases left between them. The germline V gene encodes CDR1 GTSNPN and CDR2 SVGIG (reference sequence). In DNA form, the CDR3 reads TGTGCCTGGAGTGTAAGTGGAGCCCTGAACACTGAAGCTTTCTTT. It translates to CAWSVSGALNTEAFF.

This clone has just one count. The chain combines TRBV2 with TRBJ2-2; D unclear. With 3 bases removed from V and 6 bases from J, the gap between germline ends came to 8 bases. Germline V gene sequence: CDR1 SNHLY, CDR2 FYNNEI. The CDR3 covers 13 residues. DNA of the CDR3: TGTGCCAGCAGTGACTACGAGGCCGGGGAGCTGTTTTTT. This codes for CASSDYEAGELFF. Drawing the rest from reference TRBV2 and TRBJ2-2, the complete variable domain is EPEVTQTPSHQVTQMGQEVILRCVPISNHLYFYWYRQILGQKVEFLVSFYNNEISEKSEIFDDQFSVERPDGSNFTLKIRSTKLEDSAMYFCASSDYEAGELFFGEGSRLTVL.

This chain joins TRBV7-2 and TRBJ1-1; D might be TRBD1 (5 bases). The germline V gene encodes CDR1 SGHTA and CDR2 FQGNSA. The CDR3 covers 14 residues. Trimming removed 3 bases at V and 0 bases at J, with 8 bases between. The CDR3 nucleotides read TGTGCCAGCAGCTTCCTGGACATGAACACTGAAGCTTTCTTT. Its protein is CASSFLDMNTEAFF.

CDR3: CASTSEGVRTGSYNEQFF. The CDR3 DNA is TGCGCCAGCACCTCCGAGGGGGTCCGTACAGGGTCCTACAATGAGCAGTTCTTC. V and J are TRBV5-1 and TRBJ2-1, with a weak D call TRBD1 (6 bases). The ends were cut back, 6 bases at V and 1 base at J, with 23 bases in the middle. Germline V gene data show CDR1 as SGHRS and CDR2 as YFSETQ. The CDR3 runs 18 residues.

The CDR3 protein is CASSPGSGSDEQYF. CDR3 in DNA: TGTGCCAGCAGCCCGGGGAGCGGGAGCGACGAGCAGTACTTC. The chain is built from TRBV11-3 and TRBJ2-7; 8 nucleotides match TRBD2. CDR3 length: 14 residues. CDR1 and CDR2 from the germline V gene are SGHNT and YENEEA. Germline trimming cut 5 bases from V and 5 bases from J; bases unmatched to any gene: 8.

This chain joins TRBV5-1 and TRBJ2-6; TRBD1 agrees at 8 bases. Germline V gives CDR1 SGHRS, CDR2 YFSETQ. Germline trimming cut 3 bases from V and 1 base from J; bases unmatched to any gene: 9. This CDR3 spans 18 amino acids. The CDR3 loop is CASSSTRQGISGANVLTF. CDR3 nucleotide sequence: TGCGCCAGCAGCTCGACCCGACAGGGGATATCTGGGGCCAACGTCCTGACTTTC.

CDR3 residues: CASSLKQGNSPLHF. DNA of the CDR3: TGTGCCAGCAGCTTAAAACAGGGAAATTCACCCCTCCACTTT. The chain is built from TRBV7-3 and TRBJ1-6; TRBD1 is a possible D gene (6 bases). The V end lost 1 base, the J end lost 7 bases, and 8 bases lay between the germline ends. Germline values: CDR1 SGHTA, CDR2 FQGTGA. This CDR3 comprises 14 residues. The full variable domain, in which reference TRBV7-3 and TRBJ1-6 provide the parts outside the CDR3, is GAGVSQTPSNKVTEKGKYVELRCDPISGHTALYWYRQSLGQGPEFLIYFQGTGAADDSGLPNDRFFAVRPEGSVSTLKIQRTERGDSAVYLCASSLKQGNSPLHFGNGTRLTVT.

CDR3 bases: TGTGCCAGCAGCTTTGGGCGGGGCCTAGCCAAAAACATTCAGTACTTC. This encodes CASSFGRGLAKNIQYF. This chain connects TRBV7-9 to TRBJ2-4; D is perhaps TRBD2 (6 bases). CDR1 SEHNR and CDR2 FQNEAQ come from the germline V gene (reference sequence). V dropped 3 bases and J dropped 0 bases, with 12 bases sitting between them. This CDR3 spans 16 amino acids.

This clone was seen just once. The V gene is TRBV11-2, the J gene TRBJ2-5, with 14 bases that match TRBD2. The CDR3 covers 19 residues. The germline V gene encodes CDR1 SGHAT and CDR2 FQNNGV. V lost 5 bases, J lost 1 base, and 12 bases stayed unmatched. Written as DNA, the CDR3 is TGTGCCAGCAGCCAAGCGGGGACTAGCGGGGGCCACCCCCAAGAGACCCAGTACTTC. Translation: CASSQAGTSGGHPQETQYF. Together with reference TRBV11-2 and TRBJ2-5, the CDR3 gives the full variable domain: EAGVAQSPRYKIIEKRQSVAFWCNPISGHATLYWYQQILGQGPKLLIQFQNNGVVDDSQLPKDRFSAERLKGVDSTLKIQPAKLEDSAVYLCASSQAGTSGGHPQETQYFGPGTRLLVL.

The chain couples TRBV10-3 to TRBJ2-3, with 8 nucleotides matching TRBD2. The CDR3 has 14 residues. After removal of 10 bases from V and 4 bases from J, the junction contained 10 bases not matched to a gene. From germline, CDR1 is ENHRY and CDR2 SYGVKD. The CDR3 loop reads CASAPGLGADTQYF. Written as DNA, the CDR3 is TGTGCCAGCGCACCGGGACTAGGCGCAGATACGCAGTATTTT.